The present entry profiles one TCR beta chain with its context. This CDR3 comprises 16 residues. Per the germline V gene, CDR1 is SGHKS and CDR2 is YYEKEE (reference sequence). Trimming stripped 5 bases from V and 4 bases from J, with 19 bases between. Investigators prepared the TCR beta libraries by applying iRepertoire HTBI primers and Arm-PCR of CDR3 regions. As handled by the study authors: Across samples, 60 or so TRBV and some 14 TRBJ segments were found. TCRdb recomputed calls from the multiplex PCR reads with MiXCR, one row per CDR3 protein. In this record, the V and J calls reflect TCRdb's handling and not the investigators' own analysis. The table includes a few hundred thousand distinct CDR3 sequences, around a fifth detected once. Time point defined: persistent/refractory GD, antithyroid drugs over 5 years with positive TRAb. Preparation of the TCR library used RNA extracted from PBMCs. The patients were enrolled through endocrinology in Xi'an, China.

The data are from a study of regulatory T cells in long-lasting Graves disease. The sample in question was peripheral blood mononuclear cells (PBMCs), obtained when the disease was refractory, from a patient treated with antithyroid drugs. This receptor was obtained from a female donor with Graves disease. This chain joins TRBV5-5 and TRBJ1-5; D call uncertain. CDR3 loop: CASSWNEGLANQPQHF. CDR3 nucleotide sequence: TGTGCCAGCAGTTGGAACGAGGGCTTAGCTAATCAGCCCCAGCATTTT. Variable domain in full (rest from reference TRBV5-5 and TRBJ1-5): DAGVTQSPTHLIKTRGQQVTLRCSPISGHKSVSWYQQVLGQGPQFIFQYYEKEERGRGNFPDRFSARQFPNYSSELNVNALLLGDSALYLCASSWNEGLANQPQHFGDGTRLSIL.